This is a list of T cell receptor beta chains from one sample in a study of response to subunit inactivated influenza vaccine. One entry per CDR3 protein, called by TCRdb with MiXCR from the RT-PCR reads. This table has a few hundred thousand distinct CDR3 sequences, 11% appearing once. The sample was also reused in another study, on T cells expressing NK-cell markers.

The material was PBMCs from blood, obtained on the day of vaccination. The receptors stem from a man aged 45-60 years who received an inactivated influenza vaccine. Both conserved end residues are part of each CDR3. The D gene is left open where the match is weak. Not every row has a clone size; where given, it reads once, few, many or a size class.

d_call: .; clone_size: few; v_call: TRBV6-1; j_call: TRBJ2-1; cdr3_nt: TGTGCCAGCAGTATGTTACAGGGTACCCACTCCTACAATGAGCAGTTCTTC; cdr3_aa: CASSMLQGTHSYNEQFF
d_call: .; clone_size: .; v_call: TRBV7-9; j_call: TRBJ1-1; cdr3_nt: TGTGCCAGCAGCTTCTATGGCCGAGGGGACACTGAAGCTTTCTTT; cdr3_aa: CASSFYGRGDTEAFF
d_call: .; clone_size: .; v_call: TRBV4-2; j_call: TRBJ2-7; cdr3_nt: TGTGCCAGCAGCCATTCCGCAGGGTACGAGCAGTACTTC; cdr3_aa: CASSHSAGYEQYF
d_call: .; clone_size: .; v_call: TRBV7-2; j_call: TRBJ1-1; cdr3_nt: TGTGCCAGCAGCTTAGTAGGCGGATTGCCACCCCCCGAAGCTTTCTTT; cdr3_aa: CASSLVGGLPPPEAFF
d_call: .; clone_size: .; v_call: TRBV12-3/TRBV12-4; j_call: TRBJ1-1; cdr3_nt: TGTGCCAGCAGTTTAGGGCCAGGGAGGGACACTGAAGCTTTCTTT; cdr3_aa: CASSLGPGRDTEAFF
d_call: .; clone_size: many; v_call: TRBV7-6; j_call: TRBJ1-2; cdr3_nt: TGTGCCAGCAGCAATTCGGTCGGGTGGGAAACAAACTATGGCTACACCTTC; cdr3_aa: CASSNSVGWETNYGYTF
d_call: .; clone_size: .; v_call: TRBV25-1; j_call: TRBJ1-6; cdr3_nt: TGTGCCAGCAGTGAAACAGCGGGCCGCACCCTCCACTTT; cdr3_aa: CASSETAGRTLHF
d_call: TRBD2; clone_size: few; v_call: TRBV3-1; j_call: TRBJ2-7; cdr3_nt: TGTGCCAGCAGCCAAGATCTCAGCGGGGGCCGTCTCTACGAGCAGTACTTC; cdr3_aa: CASSQDLSGGRLYEQYF
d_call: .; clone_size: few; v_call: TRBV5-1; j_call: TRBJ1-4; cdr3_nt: TGCGCCAGCAGCTTGCACCCAGGGAATGAAAAACTGTTTTTT; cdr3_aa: CASSLHPGNEKLFF
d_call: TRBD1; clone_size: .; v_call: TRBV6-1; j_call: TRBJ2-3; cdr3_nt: TGTGCCAGCGACAGGGACGGCACAGATACGCAGTATTTT; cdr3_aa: CASDRDGTDTQYF
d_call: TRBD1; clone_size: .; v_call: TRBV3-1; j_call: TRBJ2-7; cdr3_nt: TGTGCCAGCAGCCAATCAGGGGGTAAGCAGTACTTC; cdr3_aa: CASSQSGGKQYF
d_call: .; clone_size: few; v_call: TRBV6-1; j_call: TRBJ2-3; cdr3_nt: TGTGCCAGCAGACGGCCTTCTGGCACAGATACGCAGTATTTT; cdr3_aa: CASRRPSGTDTQYF
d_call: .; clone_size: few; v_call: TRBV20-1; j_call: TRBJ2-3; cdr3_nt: TGCAGTGCTGGGGGGGCCTTCACAGATACGCAGTATTTT; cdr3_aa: CSAGGAFTDTQYF
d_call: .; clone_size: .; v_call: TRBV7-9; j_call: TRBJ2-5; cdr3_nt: TGTGCCAGCAGCGTGGGACAAGCGGGTAGGGAGACCCAGTACTTC; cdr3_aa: CASSVGQAGRETQYF
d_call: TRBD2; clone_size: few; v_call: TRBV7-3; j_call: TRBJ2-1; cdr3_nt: TGTGCCAGCAGCTTAACGGGGGTAGCGGGAGCCGACAATGAGCAGTTCTTC; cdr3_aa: CASSLTGVAGADNEQFF
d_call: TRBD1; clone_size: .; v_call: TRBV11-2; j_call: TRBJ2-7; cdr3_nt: TGTGCCAGCAGCTCGGGACAGAACAACGAGCAGTACTTC; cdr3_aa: CASSSGQNNEQYF
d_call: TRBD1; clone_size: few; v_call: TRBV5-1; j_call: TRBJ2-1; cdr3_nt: TGCGCCAGCAGCTCGGGACAGGGGGGCAATGAGCAGTTCTTC; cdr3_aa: CASSSGQGGNEQFF
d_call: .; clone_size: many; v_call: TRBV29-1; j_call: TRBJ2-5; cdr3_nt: TGCAGCATACAGATACAAGAGACCCAGTACTTC; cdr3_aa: CSIQIQETQYF
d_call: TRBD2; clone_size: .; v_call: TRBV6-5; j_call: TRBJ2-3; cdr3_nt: TGTGCCAGCAGTTACCACGGGACTAGAAGCTCCACAGATACGCAGTATTTT; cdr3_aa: CASSYHGTRSSTDTQYF
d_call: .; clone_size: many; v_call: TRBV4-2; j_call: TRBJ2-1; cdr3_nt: TGTGCCAGCAGCCAAGAGAGGCAGAGGAACAATGAGCAGTTCTTC; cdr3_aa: CASSQERQRNNEQFF
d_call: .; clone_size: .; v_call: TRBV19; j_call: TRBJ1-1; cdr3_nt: TGTGCCAGTAGTATTACAGGGACCACTGAAGCTTTCTTT; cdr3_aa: CASSITGTTEAFF
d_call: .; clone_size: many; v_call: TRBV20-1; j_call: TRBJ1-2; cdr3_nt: TGCAGTGCTAACGGAGCCGCCTATGGCTACACCTTC; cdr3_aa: CSANGAAYGYTF
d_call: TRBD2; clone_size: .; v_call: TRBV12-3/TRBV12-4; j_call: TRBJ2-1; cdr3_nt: TGTGCCAGCACCCCCAGAGCGGGGCCTTACAATGAGCAGTTCTTC; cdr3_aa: CASTPRAGPYNEQFF
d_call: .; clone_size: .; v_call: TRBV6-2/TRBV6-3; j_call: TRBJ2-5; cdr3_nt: TGTGCCAGCAGTTACTCGGGACACCAAGAGACCCAGTACTTC; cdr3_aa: CASSYSGHQETQYF
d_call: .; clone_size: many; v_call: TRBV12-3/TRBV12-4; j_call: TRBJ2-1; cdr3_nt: TGTGCCAGCAGTTTAGGGGTCTCTGAGCAGTTCTTC; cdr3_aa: CASSLGVSEQFF
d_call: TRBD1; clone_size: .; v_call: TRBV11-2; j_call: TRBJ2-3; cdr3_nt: TGTGCCAGCAGCACAGGGGGGAGCACAGATACGCAGTATTTT; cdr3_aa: CASSTGGSTDTQYF
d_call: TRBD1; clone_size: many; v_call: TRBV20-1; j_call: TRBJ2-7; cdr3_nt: TGCAGTGCTAGAGATCGGGACAGAAACTACGAGCAGTACTTC; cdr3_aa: CSARDRDRNYEQYF
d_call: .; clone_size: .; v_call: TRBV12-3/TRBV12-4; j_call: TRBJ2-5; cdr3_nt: TGTGCCTCACAAGGGACCGAGACCCAGTACTTC; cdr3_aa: CASQGTETQYF
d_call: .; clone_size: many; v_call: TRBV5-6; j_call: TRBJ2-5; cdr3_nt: TGTGCCAGCAGCTTGGTCGGCAGTAGCGGCTACCAAGAGACCCAGTACTTC; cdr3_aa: CASSLVGSSGYQETQYF
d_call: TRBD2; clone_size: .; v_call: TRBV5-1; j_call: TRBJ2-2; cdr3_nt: TGCGCCAGCAGCTTGTCGGCGGGGGGCCTATCCGGGGAGCTGTTTTTT; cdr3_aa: CASSLSAGGLSGELFF
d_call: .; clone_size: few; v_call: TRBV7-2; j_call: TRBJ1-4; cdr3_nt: TGTGCCAGCAGCTTAGCGCTACCTGGTAAACTGTTTTTT; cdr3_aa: CASSLALPGKLFF
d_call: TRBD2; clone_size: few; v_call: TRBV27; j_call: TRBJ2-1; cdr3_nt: TGTGCCAGCAGTCGACTAGCGGGGGTCAATGAGCAGTTCTTC; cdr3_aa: CASSRLAGVNEQFF
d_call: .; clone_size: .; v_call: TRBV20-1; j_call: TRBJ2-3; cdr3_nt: TGCAGTGCTAGAGATCAGGGGGGAGCAGATACGCAGTATTTT; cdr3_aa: CSARDQGGADTQYF
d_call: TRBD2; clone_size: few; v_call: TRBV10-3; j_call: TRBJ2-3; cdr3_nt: TGTGCCATTAAACCAACTGGACTAGTTCCTGTCGATACGCAGTATTTT; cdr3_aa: CAIKPTGLVPVDTQYF
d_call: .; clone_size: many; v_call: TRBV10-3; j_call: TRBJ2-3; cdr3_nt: TGTGCCATCAGGGGACATAGCACAGATACGCAGTATTTT; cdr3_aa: CAIRGHSTDTQYF
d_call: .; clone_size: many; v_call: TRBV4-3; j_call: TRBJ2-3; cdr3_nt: TGCGCCAGCAGCCAAACTAGAAAGTTGAAAGATACGCAGTATTTT; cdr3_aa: CASSQTRKLKDTQYF
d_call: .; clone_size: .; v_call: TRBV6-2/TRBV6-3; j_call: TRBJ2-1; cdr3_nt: TGTGCCAGCAGAACCTTACGGGGGTTCTCCTACAATGAGCAGTTCTTC; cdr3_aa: CASRTLRGFSYNEQFF
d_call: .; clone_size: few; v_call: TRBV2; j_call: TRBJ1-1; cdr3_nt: TGTGCCAGCAGCCGAGCAGAGGGGGGCACTGAAGCTTTCTTT; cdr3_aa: CASSRAEGGTEAFF